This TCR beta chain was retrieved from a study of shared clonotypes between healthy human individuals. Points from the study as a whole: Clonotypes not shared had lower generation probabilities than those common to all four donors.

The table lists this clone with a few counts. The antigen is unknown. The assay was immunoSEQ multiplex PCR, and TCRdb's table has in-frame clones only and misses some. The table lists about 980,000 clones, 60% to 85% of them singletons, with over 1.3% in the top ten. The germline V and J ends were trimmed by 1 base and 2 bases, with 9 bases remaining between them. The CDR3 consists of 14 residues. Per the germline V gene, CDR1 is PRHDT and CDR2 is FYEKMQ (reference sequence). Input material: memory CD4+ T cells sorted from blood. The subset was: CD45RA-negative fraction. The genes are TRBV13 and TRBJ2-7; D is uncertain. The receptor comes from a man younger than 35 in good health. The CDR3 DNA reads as TGTGCCAGCAGCTTAGAAGTTAATACCTACGAGCAGTACTTC. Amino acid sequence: CASSLEVNTYEQYF.